This passage covers 11 T cell receptor beta chains from one sample sequenced in a study of T cells expressing NK-cell markers. TCRdb derives one entry per CDR3 protein from the 5' RACE reads, leaving out DNA. The repertoire shows some 600,000 distinct CDR3 sequences; the top ten hold approximately 3.6%. Sample: blood T cells: a sorted CD56 or NKG2C T cell subset, CD4+ or CD8+ T cells, or bulk PBMC T cells (not recorded which). Receptors were obtained from a man younger than 35 in good health.

The CDR3 here is CASSLGGYRVTYNEQFF. This chain connects TRBV7-9 to TRBJ2-1; TCRdb gives TRBD1 as the D gene, but with no DNA this cannot be confirmed. The CDR3 is 17 residues long. Germline CDR1 and CDR2: SEHNR and FQNEAQ (reference sequence).

V gene TRBV10-3 combines with J gene TRBJ2-7; without DNA, the TCRdb call of TRBD2 cannot be checked. CDR1 and CDR2 (germline): ENHRY, SYGVKD. This CDR3 contains 16 residues. CDR3 loop: CAISVFGAGETYEQYF.

The genes are TRBV6-6 and TRBJ2-1; no DNA is available, so the TRBD1 call from TCRdb remains unchecked. This CDR3 comprises 13 residues. Germline CDR1 MNHNY, CDR2 SVGAGI (reference sequence). Here the CDR3 reads CASRRPELGAQFF.

The chain carries TRBV30 and TRBJ2-7; TCRdb calls TRBD2, which cannot be checked without DNA. The CDR3 is made up of 14 amino acids. Germline V lookup: CDR1 GTSNPN, CDR2 SVGIG (reference sequence). The CDR3 sequence: CAWSVREDDYEQYF.

This chain links TRBV12-3 or TRBV12-4 with TRBJ1-3; lacking DNA, the TRBD1 call made by TCRdb goes unchecked. The CDR3 has 15 residues. The CDR3: CASSYGGQSGNTIYF.

This rearrangement joins TRBV7-2 to TRBJ2-1; without DNA, the TCRdb call of TRBD2 cannot be checked. Germline V gives CDR1 SGHTA, CDR2 FQGNSA. CDR3 length: 16 residues. This CDR3 is CASSVAPGLGTNEQFF.

The chain carries TRBV4-3 and TRBJ2-3; TCRdb's D call of TRBD2 is untestable without DNA. Per germline, CDR1 LGHNA and CDR2 YSLEER. This CDR3 has 15 residues. This CDR3 reads CASSQGDSGRDTQYF.

The chain is built from TRBV6-1 and TRBJ2-5; TCRdb gives TRBD2 as the D gene, but with no DNA this cannot be confirmed. This CDR3 is built from 15 residues. CDR1 and CDR2 (germline): MNHNS, SASEGT. CDR3 amino acids: CASQPALVVQETQYF.

The genes are TRBV29-1 and TRBJ1-2; there is no DNA to check the TCRdb D call of TRBD1. The CDR3 runs to 12 residues. From germline, CDR1 is SQVTM and CDR2 ANQGSEA. CDR3 sequence: CSVRTRGYGYTF.

V is TRBV12-3 or TRBV12-4 and J is TRBJ1-2; absent DNA, TCRdb's TRBD1 call cannot be checked. The CDR3 is made up of 16 amino acids. The CDR3 sequence: CASSLRTGTLLYGYTF.

J is TRBJ2-1 and V is TRBV6-6; TCRdb indicates TRBD1, and absent DNA this call remains unverified. Germline-derived CDR1 and CDR2 are MNHNY and SVGAGI (reference sequence). The CDR3 spans 12 residues. The CDR3 loop reads CASRSRGDEEFF.